This T cell receptor (beta chain) was obtained from a study of T cell changes during pregnancy in multiple sclerosis. The repertoire was sequenced with immunoSEQ multiplex PCR; TCRdb's copy has only in-frame clones and lacks some. Here the sample spans about 93,000 clones, about nine tenths being singletons. CDR1 and CDR2 (germline): MNHEY, SVGAGI. The CDR3 extends over 15 amino acids. V was cut by 5 bases and J by 0 bases, with 11 bases left in between. The origin of this receptor is a female donor in good health, enrolled as a control in a pregnancy study. Sequenced material: peripheral blood, taken after pregnancy. The chain uses TRBV6-5 and TRBJ1-5; possibly TRBD1 for D (6 bases). The CDR3 nucleotides read TGTGCCAGCAGTGCCGCAGGGGCTAGCAATCAGCCCCAGCATTTT. It codes for CASSAAGASNQPQHF.